This TCR beta chain is from a study of control samples from healthy donors and cancer patients. Produced via immunoSEQ multiplex PCR; TCRdb's table is partial and in-frame only. The data hold some 150,000 clones, with approximately 94% observed a single time. The sample consisted of PBMCs. The clonotype originates from a man in his 60s with colorectal cancer.

CDR3 DNA sequence: TGTGCCAGCAGCCAAGGATTGGGGTTAGGAGCTCAAGAGACCCAGTACTTC. This gives the protein CASSQGLGLGAQETQYF. J is TRBJ2-5 and V is TRBV3-1 (or the pseudogene TRBV3-2); no firm D call. The V and J ends lost 1 base and 2 bases respectively, with 17 bases between them. Germline CDR1 LGHDT, CDR2 YNNKEL (reference sequence). The CDR3 runs to 17 residues.